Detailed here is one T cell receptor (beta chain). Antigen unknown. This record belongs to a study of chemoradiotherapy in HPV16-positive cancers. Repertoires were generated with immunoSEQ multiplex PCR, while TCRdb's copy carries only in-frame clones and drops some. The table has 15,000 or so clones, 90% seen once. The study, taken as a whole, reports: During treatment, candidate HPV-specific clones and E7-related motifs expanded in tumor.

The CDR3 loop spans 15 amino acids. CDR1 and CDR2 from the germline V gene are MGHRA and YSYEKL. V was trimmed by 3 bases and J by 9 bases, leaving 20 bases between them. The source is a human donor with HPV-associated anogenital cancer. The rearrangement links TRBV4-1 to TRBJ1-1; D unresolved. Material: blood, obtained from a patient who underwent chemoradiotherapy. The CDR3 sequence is CASSHPPPSDRKAFF. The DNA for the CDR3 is TGCGCCAGCAGCCATCCGCCCCCGTCGGACCGGAAAGCTTTCTTT.